This T cell receptor beta chain was found in a study of blood T cell repertoires in COVID-19. Background on the study: Sites across the United States, Italy and Spain contributed samples from acute and convalescent COVID-19. Sample material is recorded as cDNA or gDNA derived from T cells, B-cell-depleted T cells, or PBMCs.

Profiling relied on immunoSEQ multiplex PCR, and the TCRdb table lists in-frame clones only, not all of them. Among 110,000 or so clones listed, 85% to 90% were seen once. J was trimmed by 4 bases and V by 3 bases; bases with no gene match: 3. Germline values: CDR1 SGDLS, CDR2 YYNGEE. This CDR3 has 13 amino acids. The chain carries TRBV9 and TRBJ1-2; TRBD1 aligns across 7 bases. The source material was peripheral blood. The receptor was isolated from a woman between 55 and 75 years old with COVID-19, enrolled during active disease. CDR3 DNA sequence: TGTGCCAGCAGCGGACAGGGAAGCTATGGCTACACCTTC. Its translation is CASSGQGSYGYTF.